Sequencing of this T cell receptor beta chain was carried out in a study of blood T cell repertoires in COVID-19. The CDR3 extends over 13 amino acids. Trimming pared 5 bases from V and 2 bases from J, leaving 9 bases between. CDR1 and CDR2 (germline): SGHAT, FQNNGV. The method was immunoSEQ multiplex PCR; TCRdb's version includes in-frame clones alone and lacks a portion of them. The sample has nearly 400,000 clones; about nine tenths are singletons. The material sequenced was PBMCs or T cells enriched from blood (not recorded which). The chain couples TRBV11-2 to TRBJ2-5; no definite D call. The receptor's source is a woman in her 30s who had recovered from COVID-19. The CDR3 protein is CASSHQKQETQYF. The CDR3 DNA sequence: TGTGCCAGCAGCCACCAGAAGCAAGAGACCCAGTACTTC. The full variable domain, in which reference TRBV11-2 and TRBJ2-5 provide the parts outside the CDR3, is EAGVAQSPRYKIIEKRQSVAFWCNPISGHATLYWYQQILGQGPKLLIQFQNNGVVDDSQLPKDRFSAERLKGVDSTLKIQPAKLEDSAVYLCASSHQKQETQYFGPGTRLLVL.